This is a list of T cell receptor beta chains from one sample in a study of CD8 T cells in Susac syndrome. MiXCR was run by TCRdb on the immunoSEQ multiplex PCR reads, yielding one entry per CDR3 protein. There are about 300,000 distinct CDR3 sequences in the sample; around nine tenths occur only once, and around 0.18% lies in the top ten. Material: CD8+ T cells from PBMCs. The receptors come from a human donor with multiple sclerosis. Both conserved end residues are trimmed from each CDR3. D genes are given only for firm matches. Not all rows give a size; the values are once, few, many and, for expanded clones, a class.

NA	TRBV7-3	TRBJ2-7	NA	ASSITGSYEQY
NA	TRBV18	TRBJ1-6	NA	ASSPPAGNYNSPLH
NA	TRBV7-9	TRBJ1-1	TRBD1	ASSPGDRGFDTEAF
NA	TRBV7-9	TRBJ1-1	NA	ASSYASTEAF
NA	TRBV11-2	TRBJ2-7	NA	ASSLGPQVSYEQY
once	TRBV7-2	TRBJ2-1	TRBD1	ASSSGTASNEQF
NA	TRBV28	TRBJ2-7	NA	ASSFVLQEYEQY
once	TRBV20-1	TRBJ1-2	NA	SARDVSNYGYT
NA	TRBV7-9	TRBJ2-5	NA	ASSLAGSGTGSQETQY
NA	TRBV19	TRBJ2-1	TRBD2	ASSWGGVSGDYNEQL
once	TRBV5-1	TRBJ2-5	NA	ASSLDGGEQETQY
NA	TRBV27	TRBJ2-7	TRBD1	ASSLRTGGTYEQY
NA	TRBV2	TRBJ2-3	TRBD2	ASWDGGGPSSTDTQY
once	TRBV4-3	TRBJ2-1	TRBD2	ASSQDYSGSSYNEQF
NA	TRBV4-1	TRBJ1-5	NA	ASSGRALSGPQH
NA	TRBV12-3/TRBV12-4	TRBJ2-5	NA	ASSLWGVVQTQY
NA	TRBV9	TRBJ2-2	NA	ASSGGIGVGELF
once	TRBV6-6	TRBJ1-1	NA	ASSYGQWNTEAF
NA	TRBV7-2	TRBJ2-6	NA	ASSLEGVSGANVLT
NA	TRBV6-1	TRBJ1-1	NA	ASSESAWNTEAF
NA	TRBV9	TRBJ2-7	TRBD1	ASSGQGYEQY
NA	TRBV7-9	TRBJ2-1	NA	ASTWRRDEQF
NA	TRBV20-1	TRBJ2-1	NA	SAIQGNYNEQF
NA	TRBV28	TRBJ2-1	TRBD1	ASSLWGQSTSSYNEQF
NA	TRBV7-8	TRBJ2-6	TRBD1	ASSPTGGPPSGANVLT
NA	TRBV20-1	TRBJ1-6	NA	SAIPGQENSPLH
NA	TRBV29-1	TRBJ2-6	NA	SAGPVGAGANVLT
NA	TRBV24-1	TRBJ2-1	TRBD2	ATSDSLTTGGFTYNEQF